The 16 T cell receptor beta chains presented below share a single source sample, sequenced in a study of shared clonotypes between healthy human individuals. Assay used: immunoSEQ multiplex PCR; TCRdb lists only in-frame clones, some missing. The profile shows hundreds of thousands of clones, around 97% of them singletons. Sequencing input: naive CD4+ T cells sorted from blood. Subset specified: CD45RA+ positively selected. The receptors derive from a woman aged 25 to 39 in good health.

The chain recombines TRBV28 with TRBJ2-7; TRBD1 is a possible D gene (6 bases). The CDR3 loop spans 15 amino acids. Deletions cut 3 bases from V and 3 bases from J, with 15 bases between. CDR1 and CDR2 (germline): MDHEN, SYDVKM. In nucleotides, the CDR3 is TGTGCCAGCAGTTTCCACCCACAGGGAAACTACGAGCAGTACTTC. Protein: CASSFHPQGNYEQYF. Together with reference TRBV28 and TRBJ2-7, the CDR3 gives the full variable domain: DVKVTQSSRYLVKRTGEKVFLECVQDMDHENMFWYRQDPGLGLRLIYFSYDVKMKEKGDIPEGYSVSREKKERFSLILESASTNQTSMYLCASSFHPQGNYEQYFGPGTRLTVT.

This chain joins TRBV9 and TRBJ2-1; D gene unclear. CDR3 size: 18 residues. The ends were cut back, 0 bases at V and 5 bases at J, with 21 bases in the middle. Germline CDR1 and CDR2: SGDLS and YYNGEE. CDR3 DNA sequence: TGTGCCAGCAGCGTAGATGCTGATCTAAAATTAAACCACAATGAGCAGTTCTTC. Protein sequence: CASSVDADLKLNHNEQFF.

The chain couples TRBV11-2 to TRBJ1-1, with TRBD1 matching 7 bases. V shed 2 bases and J 4 bases; nucleotides not matched to a gene: 4. Germline lookup yields CDR1 SGHAT and CDR2 FQNNGV. The CDR3 is 14 amino acids. For the CDR3, the DNA is TGTGCCAGCAGCTTAACCACAGGGGTCACTGAAGCTTTCTTT. Amino acid sequence: CASSLTTGVTEAFF. Variable domain in full (rest from reference TRBV11-2 and TRBJ1-1): EAGVAQSPRYKIIEKRQSVAFWCNPISGHATLYWYQQILGQGPKLLIQFQNNGVVDDSQLPKDRFSAERLKGVDSTLKIQPAKLEDSAVYLCASSLTTGVTEAFFGQGTRLTVV.

The chain joins TRBV18 to TRBJ1-3; a weak D match, TRBD1 (5 bases). The V end lost 3 bases, the J end lost 3 bases, and 21 bases lay between the germline ends. The CDR3 is 18 residues long. Germline loops: CDR1 KGHSH, CDR2 LQKENI. In nucleotides, the CDR3 is TGTGCCAGCTCACCCGGTCCAGGGCGGACTTTTGGTGGAAACACCATATATTTT. Protein product: CASSPGPGRTFGGNTIYF.

The chain uses TRBV19 and TRBJ2-7; the match to TRBD1 covers 7 bases. The V segment lost 5 bases and the J segment 0 bases; nucleotides outside the gene matches: 4. The CDR3 has 14 residues. Germline V gene lookup returns CDR1 LNHDA and CDR2 SQIVND (reference sequence). Here the CDR3 reads CASSGRTGSYEQYF. The CDR3 nucleotides are TGTGCCAGTAGTGGTCGGACAGGCTCCTACGAGCAGTACTTC.

This chain joins TRBV28 and TRBJ1-2; D gene uncertain. Germline CDR1 reads MDHEN; CDR2 reads SYDVKM. Trimming took off 3 bases at V and 0 bases at J, with 2 bases between the two ends. CDR3 length: 12 residues. CDR3: CASSFPNYGYTF. The CDR3 region has the DNA TGTGCCAGCAGTTTCCCTAACTATGGCTACACCTTC.

The gene calls are TRBV6-5 and TRBJ2-7; D is unclear. CDR1 and CDR2 from the germline V gene are MNHEY and SVGAGI. The CDR3 runs 14 residues. V was trimmed by 2 bases and J by 4 bases, leaving 12 bases between them. The CDR3 loop is CASSYAGDNYEQYF. The CDR3 DNA sequence: TGTGCCAGCAGTTACGCAGGTGACAATTACGAGCAGTACTTC.

CDR3 coding DNA: TGTGCCAGCAGCTTCGCAGTCACAGATACGCAGTATTTT. This sequence encodes CASSFAVTDTQYF. The chain is built from TRBV11-2 and TRBJ2-3; no reliable D call. CDR3 length: 13 amino acids. Trimming removed 3 bases from V and 2 bases from J, with 6 bases in between. Germline assignment: CDR1 SGHAT and CDR2 FQNNGV.

This clone occurred a few times. The chain joins TRBV10-3 to TRBJ1-1, with TRBD1 matching 11 bases. The CDR3 has 15 amino acids. Per the germline V gene, CDR1 is ENHRY and CDR2 is SYGVKD. V lost 3 bases, J lost 7 bases, and 7 bases stayed unmatched. In DNA, the CDR3 is TGTGCCATCAGTGAAAGGACAGGGGGCGGAGGTGAAGCTTTCTTT. The encoded protein is CAISERTGGGGEAFF.

The chain carries TRBV5-5 and TRBJ2-7; TRBD1 agrees at 8 bases. CDR1 is SGHKS and CDR2 is YYEKEE in the germline V gene (reference sequence). The CDR3 totals 14 residues. The J segment lost 4 bases and the V segment lost 1 base, leaving 4 bases of the junction unmatched. CDR3 sequence: CASSLRTGLYEQYF. CDR3 coding DNA: TGTGCCAGCAGCTTGAGGACAGGGTTATACGAGCAGTACTTC.

V usage is TRBV11-2 and J usage is TRBJ1-1; D is uncertain. V was cut by 5 bases and J by 4 bases, with 14 bases left in between. The germline V gene encodes CDR1 SGHAT and CDR2 FQNNGV. This CDR3 has 14 residues. CDR3 DNA sequence: TGTGCCAGCAGCCCGACGGGCGTCGGCACTGAAGCTTTCTTT. The encoded protein is CASSPTGVGTEAFF.

This clone is a singleton in its sample. The genes are TRBV5-1 and TRBJ1-1; D is perhaps TRBD1 (6 bases). This CDR3 region has 12 residues. V dropped 2 bases and J dropped 5 bases, with 7 bases sitting between them. Germline V CDR1 and CDR2: SGHRS, YFSETQ. CDR3 DNA sequence: TGCGCCAGCAGCTTCACAGGGACTGAAGCTTTCTTT. The encoded protein is CASSFTGTEAFF.

This rearrangement joins TRBV5-1 to TRBJ2-2; 8 bases line up with TRBD2. Germline trimming cut 4 bases from V and 6 bases from J; bases unmatched to any gene: 8. Germline lookup yields CDR1 SGHRS and CDR2 YFSETQ. The CDR3 has 15 amino acids. CDR3 nucleotides: TGCGCCAGCAGCAGGCCGGGACTAGAACCCGGGGAGCTGTTTTTT. It specifies CASSRPGLEPGELFF.

In its sample, this clone was seen once. CDR3 residues: CASSQGDQPGEKLFF. DNA of the CDR3: TGCGCCAGCAGCCAAGGGGACCAACCCGGAGAAAAACTGTTTTTT. This chain joins TRBV4-1 and TRBJ1-4, with D possibly TRBD1 on 5 matching bases. Trimming stripped 1 base from V and 8 bases from J, with 14 bases between. The CDR3 has 15 amino acids. Germline-derived CDR1 and CDR2 are MGHRA and YSYEKL.

V and J are TRBV10-2 and TRBJ2-5, with 7 bases matching TRBD1. Per the germline V gene, CDR1 is WSHSY and CDR2 is SAAADI. The CDR3 runs to 13 residues. The junction had 4 bases not matched to a gene; V was cut back by 4 bases and J by 5 bases. CDR3 protein: CASSGQGGETQYF. Written as DNA, the CDR3 is TGCGCCAGCAGTGGACAGGGCGGGGAGACCCAGTACTTC.

This clone was recorded only once. The CDR3 DNA sequence: TGTGCCAGCAGTGACTCCCCAGGACAGGGTGGAAATACGCAGTATTTT. This translates into CASSDSPGQGGNTQYF. The chain employs TRBV6-4 and TRBJ2-3, with 8 nucleotides matching TRBD1. V dropped 0 bases and J dropped 7; count of bases not matched to a gene: 9. This CDR3 is built from 16 residues. CDR1 is MRHNA, CDR2 SNTAGT, per germline.